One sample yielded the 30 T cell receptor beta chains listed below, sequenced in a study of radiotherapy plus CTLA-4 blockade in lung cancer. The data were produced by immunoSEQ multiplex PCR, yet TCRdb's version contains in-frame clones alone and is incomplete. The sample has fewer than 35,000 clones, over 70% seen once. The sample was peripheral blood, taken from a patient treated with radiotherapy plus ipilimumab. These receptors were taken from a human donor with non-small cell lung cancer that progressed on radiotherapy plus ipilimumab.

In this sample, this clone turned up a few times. The CDR3 sequence is CAISRTSGGRNQETQYF. The CDR3 region has the DNA TGTGCCATCTCCAGGACTAGCGGGGGGCGAAACCAAGAGACCCAGTACTTC. The chain carries TRBV21-1 and TRBJ2-5; the table's D call TRBD2 went unverified against the DNA. TRBV21-1 is noted as a pseudogene. The CDR3 contains 17 residues.

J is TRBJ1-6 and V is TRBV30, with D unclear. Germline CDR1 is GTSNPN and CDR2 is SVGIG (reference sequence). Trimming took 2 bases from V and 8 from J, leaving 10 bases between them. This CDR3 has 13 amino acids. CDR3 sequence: CAWSLTSYSPLHF. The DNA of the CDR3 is TGTGCCTGGAGTCTCACATCATATTCACCCCTCCACTTT.

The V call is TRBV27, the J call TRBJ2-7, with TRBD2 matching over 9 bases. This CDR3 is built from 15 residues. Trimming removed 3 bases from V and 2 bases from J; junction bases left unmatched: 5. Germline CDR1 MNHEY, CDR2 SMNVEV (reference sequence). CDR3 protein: CASSFGTSRPYEQYF. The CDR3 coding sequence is TGTGCCAGCAGTTTTGGGACTAGCCGACCCTACGAGCAGTACTTC.

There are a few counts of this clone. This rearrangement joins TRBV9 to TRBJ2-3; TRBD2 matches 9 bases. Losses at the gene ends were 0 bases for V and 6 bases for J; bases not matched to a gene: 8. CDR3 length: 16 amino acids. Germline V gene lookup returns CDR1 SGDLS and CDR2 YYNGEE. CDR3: CASSVEIAGVGDTQYF. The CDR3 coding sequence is TGTGCCAGCAGCGTAGAGATAGCGGGAGTAGGGGATACGCAGTATTTT.

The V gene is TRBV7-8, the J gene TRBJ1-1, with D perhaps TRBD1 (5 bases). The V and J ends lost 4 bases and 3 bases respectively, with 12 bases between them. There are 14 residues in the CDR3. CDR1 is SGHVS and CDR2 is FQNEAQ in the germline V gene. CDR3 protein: CASSSRDDYTEAFF. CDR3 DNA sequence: TGTGCCAGCAGCTCCCGGGACGATTACACTGAAGCTTTCTTT.

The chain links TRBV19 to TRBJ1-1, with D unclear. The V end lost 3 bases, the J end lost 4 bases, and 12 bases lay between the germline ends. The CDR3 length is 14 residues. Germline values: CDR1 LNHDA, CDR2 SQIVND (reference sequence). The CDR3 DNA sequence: TGTGCCAGTAGTATCCAGGAGTATGGCACTGAAGCTTTCTTT. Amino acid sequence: CASSIQEYGTEAFF.

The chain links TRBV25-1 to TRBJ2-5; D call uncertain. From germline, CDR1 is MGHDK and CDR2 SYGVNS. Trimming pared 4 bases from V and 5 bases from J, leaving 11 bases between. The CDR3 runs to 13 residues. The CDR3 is CASSGSVGETQYF. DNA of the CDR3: TGTGCCAGCAGTGGGTCCGTCGGCGAGACCCAGTACTTC.

CDR3 DNA: TGTGCCAGCAGTGGGACTAGCGGGAGGGCCAGGAACATTCAGTACTTC. It yields the protein CASSGTSGRARNIQYF. This chain connects TRBV2 to TRBJ2-4, with 15 nucleotides matching TRBD2. The ends lost 4 bases at V and 7 bases at J; junction bases unmatched: 5. This CDR3 has 16 residues. The germline gives CDR1 SNHLY, CDR2 FYNNEI.

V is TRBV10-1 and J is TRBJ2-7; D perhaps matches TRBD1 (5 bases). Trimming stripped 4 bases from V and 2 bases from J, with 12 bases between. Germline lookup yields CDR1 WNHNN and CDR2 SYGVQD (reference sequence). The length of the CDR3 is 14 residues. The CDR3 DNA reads TGCGCCAGCAGTGGACAGAGAATTCCCTACGAGCAGTACTTC. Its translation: CASSGQRIPYEQYF.

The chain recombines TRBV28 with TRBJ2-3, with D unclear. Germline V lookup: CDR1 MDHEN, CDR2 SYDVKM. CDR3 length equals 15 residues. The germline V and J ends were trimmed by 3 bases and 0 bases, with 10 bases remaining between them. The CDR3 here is CASSLSTASTDTQYF. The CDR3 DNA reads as TGTGCCAGCAGTTTGTCCACAGCTAGCACAGATACGCAGTATTTT.

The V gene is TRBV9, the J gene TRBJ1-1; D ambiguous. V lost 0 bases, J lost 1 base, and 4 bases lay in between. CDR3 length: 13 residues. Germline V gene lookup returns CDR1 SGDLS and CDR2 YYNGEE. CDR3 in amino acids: CASSVVPNTEAFF. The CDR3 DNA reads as TGTGCCAGCAGCGTAGTTCCGAACACTGAAGCTTTCTTT.

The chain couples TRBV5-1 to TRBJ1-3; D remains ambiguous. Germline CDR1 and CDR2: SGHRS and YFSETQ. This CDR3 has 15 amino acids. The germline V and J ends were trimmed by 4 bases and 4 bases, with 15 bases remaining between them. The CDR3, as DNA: TGCGCCAGCAGCGACTCCGGGCCTCTGGGAAACACCATATATTTT. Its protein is CASSDSGPLGNTIYF.

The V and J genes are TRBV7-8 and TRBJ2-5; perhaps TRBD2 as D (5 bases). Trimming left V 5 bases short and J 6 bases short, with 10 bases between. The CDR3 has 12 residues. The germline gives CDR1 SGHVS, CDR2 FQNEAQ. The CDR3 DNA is TGTGCCAGCAGCCCAAGCGGCCAGACCCAGTACTTC. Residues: CASSPSGQTQYF.

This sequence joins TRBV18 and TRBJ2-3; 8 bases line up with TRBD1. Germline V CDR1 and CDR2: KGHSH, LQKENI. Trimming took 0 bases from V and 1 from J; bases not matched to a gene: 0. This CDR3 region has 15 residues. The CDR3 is CASSPPTGGTDTQYF. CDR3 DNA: TGTGCCAGCTCACCACCGACAGGGGGCACAGATACGCAGTATTTT.

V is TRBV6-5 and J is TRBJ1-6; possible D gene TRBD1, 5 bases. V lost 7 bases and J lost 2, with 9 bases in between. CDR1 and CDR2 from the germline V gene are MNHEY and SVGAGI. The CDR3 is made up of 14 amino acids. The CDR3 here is CASTWDPYNSPLHF. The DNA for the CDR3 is TGTGCCAGCACCTGGGACCCCTATAATTCACCCCTCCACTTT.

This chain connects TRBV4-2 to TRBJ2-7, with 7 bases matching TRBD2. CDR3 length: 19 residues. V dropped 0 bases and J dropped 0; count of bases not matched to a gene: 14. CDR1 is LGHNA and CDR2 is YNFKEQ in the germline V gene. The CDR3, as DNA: TGTGCCAGCAGCCAAGATCTTGAGGGGAGAGGGAGGGTCTCCTACGAGCAGTACTTC. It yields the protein CASSQDLEGRGRVSYEQYF.

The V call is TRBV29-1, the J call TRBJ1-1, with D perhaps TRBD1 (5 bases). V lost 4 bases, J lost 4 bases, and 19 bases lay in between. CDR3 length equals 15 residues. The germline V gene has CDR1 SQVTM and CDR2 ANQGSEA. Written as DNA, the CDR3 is TGCAGCGTTGGGGGAGCAGGGACCGGCGGCACTGAAGCTTTCTTT. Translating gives CSVGGAGTGGTEAFF.

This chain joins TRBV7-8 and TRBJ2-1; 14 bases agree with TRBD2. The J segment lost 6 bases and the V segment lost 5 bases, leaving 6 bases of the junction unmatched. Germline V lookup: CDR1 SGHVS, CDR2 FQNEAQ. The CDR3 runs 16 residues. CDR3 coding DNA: TGTGCCAGCAGCGTAATGACTAGCGGGAGGGGCAATGAGCAGTTCTTC. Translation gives CASSVMTSGRGNEQFF.

CDR3 sequence (DNA): TGTGCCAGCAGCCGTGTCGGGGGCCTGGAGACCCAGTACTTC. Amino acid sequence: CASSRVGGLETQYF. V and J are TRBV27 and TRBJ2-5; D is perhaps TRBD1 or TRBD2 (6 bases each). Germline V lookup: CDR1 MNHEY, CDR2 SMNVEV (reference sequence). This CDR3 is 14 amino acids long. The V gene lost 6 bases and the J gene lost 5 bases, with 16 bases spanning the gap.

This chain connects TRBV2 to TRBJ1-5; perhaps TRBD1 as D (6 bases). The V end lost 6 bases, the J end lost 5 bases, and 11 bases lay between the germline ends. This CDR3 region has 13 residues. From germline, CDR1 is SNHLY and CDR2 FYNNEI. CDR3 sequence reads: CASRRDTYQPQHF. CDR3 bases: TGTGCCAGCAGACGGGACACCTATCAGCCCCAGCATTTT.

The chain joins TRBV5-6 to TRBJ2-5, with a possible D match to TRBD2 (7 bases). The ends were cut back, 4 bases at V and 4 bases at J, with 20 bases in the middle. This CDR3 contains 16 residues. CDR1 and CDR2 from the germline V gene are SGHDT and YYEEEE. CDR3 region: CASSPGGGVLGETQYF. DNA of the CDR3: TGTGCCAGCAGCCCAGGAGGGGGGGTCCTGGGAGAGACCCAGTACTTC. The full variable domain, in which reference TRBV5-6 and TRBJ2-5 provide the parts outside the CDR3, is DAGVTQSPTHLIKTRGQQVTLRCSPKSGHDTVSWYQQALGQGPQFIFQYYEEEERQRGNFPDRFSGHQFPNYSSELNVNALLLGDSALYLCASSPGGGVLGETQYFGPGTRLLVL.

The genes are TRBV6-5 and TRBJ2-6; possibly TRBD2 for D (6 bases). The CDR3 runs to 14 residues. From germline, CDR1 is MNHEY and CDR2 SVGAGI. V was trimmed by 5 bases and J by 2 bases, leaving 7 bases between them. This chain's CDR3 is CASSVAAGANVLTF. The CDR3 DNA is TGTGCCAGCAGTGTAGCGGCTGGGGCCAACGTCCTGACTTTC.

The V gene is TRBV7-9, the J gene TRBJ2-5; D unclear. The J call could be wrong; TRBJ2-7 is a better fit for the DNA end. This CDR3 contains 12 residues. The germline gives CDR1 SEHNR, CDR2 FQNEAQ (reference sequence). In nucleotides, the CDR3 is TGTGCCAGCAGCCGCTACAGCTACGAGCAGTACTTC. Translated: CASSRYSYEQYF.

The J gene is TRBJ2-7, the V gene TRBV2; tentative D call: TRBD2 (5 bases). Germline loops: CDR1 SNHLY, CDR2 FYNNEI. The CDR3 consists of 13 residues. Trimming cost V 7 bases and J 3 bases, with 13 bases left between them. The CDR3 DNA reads TGTGCCAGCATTCCGACTAATGACTACGAGCAGTACTTC. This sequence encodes CASIPTNDYEQYF.

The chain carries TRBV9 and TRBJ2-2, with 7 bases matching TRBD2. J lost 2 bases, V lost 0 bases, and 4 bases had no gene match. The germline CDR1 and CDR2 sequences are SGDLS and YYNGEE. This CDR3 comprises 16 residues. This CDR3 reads CASSVGWGGNTGELFF. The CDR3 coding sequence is TGTGCCAGCAGCGTAGGCTGGGGGGGTAACACCGGGGAGCTGTTTTTT.

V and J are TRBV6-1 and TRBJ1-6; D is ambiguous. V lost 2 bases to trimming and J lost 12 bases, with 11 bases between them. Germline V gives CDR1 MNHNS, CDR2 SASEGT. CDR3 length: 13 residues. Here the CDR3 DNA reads TGTGCCAGCAGTGAACAGCGAGGGATACCCCTCCACTTT. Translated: CASSEQRGIPLHF.

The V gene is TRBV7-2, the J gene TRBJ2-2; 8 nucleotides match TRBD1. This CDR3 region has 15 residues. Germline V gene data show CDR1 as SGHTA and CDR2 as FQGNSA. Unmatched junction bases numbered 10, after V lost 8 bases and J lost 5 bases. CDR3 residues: CASSPEDRETGELFF. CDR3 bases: TGTGCCAGCTCTCCCGAGGACAGGGAGACCGGGGAGCTGTTTTTT.

CDR3 nucleotide sequence: TGTGCCAGCAGCTTAAGTTATGGGGGAAACTATGGCTACACCTTC. Residues: CASSLSYGGNYGYTF. This chain links TRBV7-9 with TRBJ1-2; a weak D match, TRBD1 (5 bases). The CDR3 runs to 15 residues. CDR1 SEHNR and CDR2 FQNEAQ come from the germline V gene (reference sequence). Trimming took off 2 bases at V and 2 bases at J, with 12 bases between the two ends.

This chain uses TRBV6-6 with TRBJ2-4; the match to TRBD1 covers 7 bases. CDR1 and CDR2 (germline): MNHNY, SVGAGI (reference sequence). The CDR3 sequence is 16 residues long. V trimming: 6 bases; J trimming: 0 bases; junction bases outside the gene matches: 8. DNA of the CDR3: TGTGCCAGCAGCGCGACAGGGCGTGGAGCCAAAAACATTCAGTACTTC. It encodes CASSATGRGAKNIQYF.

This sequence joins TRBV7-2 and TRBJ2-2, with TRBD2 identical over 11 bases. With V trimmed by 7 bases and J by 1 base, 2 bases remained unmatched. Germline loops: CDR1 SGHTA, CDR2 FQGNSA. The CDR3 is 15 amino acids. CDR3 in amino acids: CASKGTSGNTGELFF. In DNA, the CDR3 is TGTGCCAGCAAAGGGACTAGCGGGAACACCGGGGAGCTGTTTTTT.